Ten or more counts support the clone carrying this TCR beta chain. Via MiXCR, TCRdb re-called the RT-PCR reads, giving one row per CDR3 protein. The sample records around 570,000 distinct CDR3 sequences, about 10% being singletons. The data belong to a study of response to subunit inactivated influenza vaccine. V shed 2 bases and J shed 9 bases, with 2 bases lying between them. The V gene's germline CDR1 is SNHLY and CDR2 FYNNEI. The CDR3 spans 11 residues. The same sample was also used in a study of T cells expressing NK-cell markers. From that second work: As the method of synthesis, 5'RACE template switching with UMIs yielded TCR beta cDNA.

Sequenced here: PBMCs from blood, sampled on the day of vaccination. The sequence derives from a man in his fifties or sixties who received an inactivated influenza vaccine. The chain has TRBV2 and TRBJ1-6; D unresolved. CDR3 region: CASSEFSPLHF. In DNA form, the CDR3 reads TGTGCCAGCAGTGAATTTTCACCCCTCCACTTT.